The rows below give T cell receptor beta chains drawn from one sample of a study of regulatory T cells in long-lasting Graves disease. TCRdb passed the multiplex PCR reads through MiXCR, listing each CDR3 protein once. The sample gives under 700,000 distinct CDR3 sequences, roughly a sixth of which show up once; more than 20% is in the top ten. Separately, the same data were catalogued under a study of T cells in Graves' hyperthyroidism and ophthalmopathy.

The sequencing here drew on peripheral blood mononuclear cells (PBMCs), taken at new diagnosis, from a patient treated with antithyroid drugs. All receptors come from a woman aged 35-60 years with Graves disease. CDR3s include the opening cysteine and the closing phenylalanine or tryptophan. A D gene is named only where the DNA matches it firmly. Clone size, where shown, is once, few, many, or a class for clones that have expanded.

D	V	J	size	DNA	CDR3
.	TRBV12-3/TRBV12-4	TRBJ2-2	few	TGTGCCAGCAGCGTGGGGTTATCGAACACCGGGGAGCTGTTTTTT	CASSVGLSNTGELFF
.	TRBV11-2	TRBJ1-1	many	TGTGCCAGCAGCTTGACCCAGGGGAGGACTGAAGCTTTCTTT	CASSLTQGRTEAFF
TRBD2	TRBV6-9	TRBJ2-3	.	TGTGCCAGCAGTTCAGAACGCGGGGGGGTCCGCACAGATACGCAGTATTTT	CASSSERGGVRTDTQYF
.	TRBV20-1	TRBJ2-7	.	TGCAGTGCGGTGAAAAGTAAGGGGGACTCTTCCTACGAGCAGTACTTC	CSAVKSKGDSSYEQYF
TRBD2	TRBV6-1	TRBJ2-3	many	TGTGCCAGCAACCGACTAGCGGGGTCAGATACGCAGTATTTT	CASNRLAGSDTQYF
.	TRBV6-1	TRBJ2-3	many	TGTGCCAGCAGTATCAGCGGGCAAAGCACAGATACGCAGTATTTT	CASSISGQSTDTQYF
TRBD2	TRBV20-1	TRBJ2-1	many	TGCTCCAGTCCCGGACTAGCGGGGGACACGTACTACAATGAGCAGTTCTTC	CSSPGLAGDTYYNEQFF
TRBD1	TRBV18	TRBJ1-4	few	TGTGCCAGCTCACGTATGGACAGGTCCCTCGCAACTAATGAAAAACTGTTTTTT	CASSRMDRSLATNEKLFF
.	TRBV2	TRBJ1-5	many	TGTGCCAGCAGGGTCAGGGAGGGGAGCAATCAGCCCCAGCATTTT	CASRVREGSNQPQHF
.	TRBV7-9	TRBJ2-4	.	TGTGCCAGCAGCCCTCGGACAGGGAGAGGGAGGGGCCGGCGAAACATTCAGTACTTC	CASSPRTGRGRGRRNIQYF
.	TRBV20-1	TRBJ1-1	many	TGCAGTGCCGTTCGGACGGGTGGGAACACTGAAGCTTTCTTT	CSAVRTGGNTEAFF
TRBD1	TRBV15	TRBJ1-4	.	TGTGCCACCAGCCCCTGGACAGGGGATGAAAAACTGTTTTTT	CATSPWTGDEKLFF
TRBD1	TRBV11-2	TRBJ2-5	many	TGTGCCAGCAGCTTAGGGACAGGGGGCGGGGAGACCCAGTACTTC	CASSLGTGGGETQYF
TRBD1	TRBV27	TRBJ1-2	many	TGTGCCAGCAGTAGGACAGGGGCGGACTATGGCTACACCTTC	CASSRTGADYGYTF
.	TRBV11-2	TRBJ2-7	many	TGTGCCAGCAGCGGGCATAGCGGCTTCTCCTACGAGCAGTACTTC	CASSGHSGFSYEQYF
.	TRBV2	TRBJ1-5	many	TGTGCCAGCAGTAAAGATGTATATAGCAATCAGCCCCAGCATTTT	CASSKDVYSNQPQHF
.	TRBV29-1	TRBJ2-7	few	TGCAGCGTTGGCCACTACGAGCAGTACTTC	CSVGHYEQYF
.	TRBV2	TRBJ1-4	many	TGTGCCAGCAGTGAGGGAGGAACTAATGAAAAACTGTTTTTT	CASSEGGTNEKLFF
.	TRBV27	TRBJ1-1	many	TGTGCCAGCAGTACCACAGAGAACACTGAAGCTTTCTTT	CASSTTENTEAFF
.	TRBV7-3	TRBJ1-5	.	TGTGCCAGCAGCTTGAGTGATTGGACCGCCGGCCAGCCCCAGCATTTT	CASSLSDWTAGQPQHF
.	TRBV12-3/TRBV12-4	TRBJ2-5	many	TGTGCCAGCAGCTTTGGACCCCAAGAGACCCAGTACTTC	CASSFGPQETQYF
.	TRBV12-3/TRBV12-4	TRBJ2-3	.	TGTGCCAGCACCCTCCGAACGGGCCCGACAGGAAGCACAGATACGCAGTATTTT	CASTLRTGPTGSTDTQYF
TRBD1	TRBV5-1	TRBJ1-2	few	TGCGCCAGCAGCCAAGGGACAGGGCATGGCTACACCTTC	CASSQGTGHGYTF
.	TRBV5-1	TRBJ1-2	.	TGCGCCAGCAGCTTGCACCAACCCGAGAATGGCTACACCTTC	CASSLHQPENGYTF
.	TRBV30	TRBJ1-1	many	TGTGCCTGGAGTGTAAATCTGGGTGCTTTCTTT	CAWSVNLGAFF
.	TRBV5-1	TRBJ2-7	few	TGCGCCAGCAGCTTGGCCCCCCAAGAGGCCTACGAGCAGTACTTC	CASSLAPQEAYEQYF
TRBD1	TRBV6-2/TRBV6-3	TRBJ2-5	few	TGTGCCAGCAGTTACTCGTTGGGACAGGGGCCCGCCCGCCTTGGGACCCAGTACTTC	CASSYSLGQGPARLGTQYF
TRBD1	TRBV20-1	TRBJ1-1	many	TGCAGTGCTTTAACGGACAGGGGAGGCACTGAAGCTTTCTTT	CSALTDRGGTEAFF
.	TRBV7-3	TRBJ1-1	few	TGTGCCAGCAGCCCATCCCCGATGAACACTGAAGCTTTCTTT	CASSPSPMNTEAFF
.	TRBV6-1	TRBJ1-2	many	TGTGCCAGCAGTGATCAAGGACAGCTTAACTATGGCTACACCTTC	CASSDQGQLNYGYTF
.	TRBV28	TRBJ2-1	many	TGTGCCAGCAGTACCCCACAGCCGACTTCCTACAATGAGCAGTTCTTC	CASSTPQPTSYNEQFF
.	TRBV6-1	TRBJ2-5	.	TGTGCCAGCACCCCAGGGGGGGGGGGGAAGACCCAGTACTTC	CASTPGGGGKTQYF
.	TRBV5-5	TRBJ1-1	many	TGTGCCAGCAGCACCTCCCCCCAGCCTAAGGTGACTGAAGCTTTCTTT	CASSTSPQPKVTEAFF
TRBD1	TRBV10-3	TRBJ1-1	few	TGTGCCATCAGTGACGACAGGGCGGGAGGCACTGAAGCTTTCTTT	CAISDDRAGGTEAFF
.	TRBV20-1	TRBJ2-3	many	TGCAGTGCTAGCCCGCGGACAGGCACAGATACGCAGTATTTT	CSASPRTGTDTQYF
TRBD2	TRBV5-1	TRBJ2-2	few	TGCGCCAGCAGCTGGTCGCTCCGGGCGGGGGACCCCACCGGGGAGCTGTTTTTT	CASSWSLRAGDPTGELFF
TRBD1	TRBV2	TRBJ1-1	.	TGTGCCAGCAGTCAGGCCGGGACAGGCACTGAAGCTTTCTTT	CASSQAGTGTEAFF
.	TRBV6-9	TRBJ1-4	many	TGTGCCAGCAGTTACCCATCGAGGGGGAGGTGGACCGGGTCTGTTGAAAAACTGTTTTTT	CASSYPSRGRWTGSVEKLFF
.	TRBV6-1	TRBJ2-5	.	TGTGCCAGCACCCCCGGTGGAGGACCGGGTGCGGAGACCCAGTACTTC	CASTPGGGPGAETQYF
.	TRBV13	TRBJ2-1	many	TGTGCCAGCAGCTTAGGCCTTAGGGCCATGGGTTCCTCGACCGGGGACAATGAGCAGTTCTTC	CASSLGLRAMGSSTGDNEQFF
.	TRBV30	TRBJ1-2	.	TGTGCCTGGAGTGTACCGGTAATTGGGGGTTATGGCTACACCTTC	CAWSVPVIGGYGYTF
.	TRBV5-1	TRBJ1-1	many	TGCGCCAGCAGCTTGGAGAGGGTCGGAGGTGAAGCTTTCTTT	CASSLERVGGEAFF
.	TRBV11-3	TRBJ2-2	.	TGTGCCAGCAGCGTACAGGGCCCCGGGGTGCTGTTTTTT	CASSVQGPGVLFF
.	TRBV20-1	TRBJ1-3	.	TGCAGTGCTCCTGAGAGCTCTGGAAACACCATATATTTT	CSAPESSGNTIYF
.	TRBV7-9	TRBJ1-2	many	TGTGCCAGCAGCTTCGCGGGGATTGATGGCTACACCTTC	CASSFAGIDGYTF